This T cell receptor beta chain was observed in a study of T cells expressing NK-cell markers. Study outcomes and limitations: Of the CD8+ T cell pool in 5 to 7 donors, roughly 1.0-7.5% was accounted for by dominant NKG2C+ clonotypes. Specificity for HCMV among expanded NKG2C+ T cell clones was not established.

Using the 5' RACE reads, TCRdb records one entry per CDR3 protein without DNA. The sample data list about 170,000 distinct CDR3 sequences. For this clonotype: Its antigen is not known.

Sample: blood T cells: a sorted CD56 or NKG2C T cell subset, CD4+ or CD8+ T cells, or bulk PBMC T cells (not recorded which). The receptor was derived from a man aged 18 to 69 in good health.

The CDR3: CASSQGGLEGYTF. The chain employs TRBV3-1 and TRBJ1-2; TCRdb's assignment of TRBD1 cannot be checked, as there is no DNA. The CDR3 totals 13 residues. Germline values: CDR1 LGHDT, CDR2 YNNKEL (reference sequence).